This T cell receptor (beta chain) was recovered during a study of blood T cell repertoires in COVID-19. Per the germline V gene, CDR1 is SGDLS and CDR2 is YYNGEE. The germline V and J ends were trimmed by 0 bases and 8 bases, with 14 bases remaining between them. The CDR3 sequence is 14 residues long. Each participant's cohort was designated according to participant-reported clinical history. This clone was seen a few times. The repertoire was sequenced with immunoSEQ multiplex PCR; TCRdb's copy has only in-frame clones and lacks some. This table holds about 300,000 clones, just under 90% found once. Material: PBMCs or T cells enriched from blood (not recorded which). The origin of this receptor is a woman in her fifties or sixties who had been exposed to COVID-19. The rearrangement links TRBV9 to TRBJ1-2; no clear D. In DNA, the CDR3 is TGTGCCAGCAGCGTAGATGGGAGGGATAAGGGCTACACCTTC. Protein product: CASSVDGRDKGYTF.